The present entry profiles one T cell receptor beta chain with its context. As processed by the authors: Counts of nucleated cells, estimated from reference gene primer amplification, were obtained. The data were produced by immunoSEQ multiplex PCR, yet TCRdb's version contains in-frame clones alone and is incomplete. That table is the source of V, J and clone size, and D and trimming were worked out from the DNA. The sample has a few hundred thousand clones; roughly 90% are singletons. This sample was taken from a study of blood T cell repertoires in COVID-19. Study at large: Material from acute and convalescent COVID-19 was sourced from the United States, Italy and Spain. PBMCs, B-cell-depleted T cells, or T cells provided the cDNA or gDNA that made up the material.

This receptor was taken from a woman in her 50s with active or convalescent COVID-19. The sample was peripheral blood.

For the CDR3, the DNA is TGCAGCGCCACATTGTACACGAATGAAAAACTGTTTTTT. As protein: CSATLYTNEKLFF. This chain connects TRBV29-1 to TRBJ1-4, with no clear D. This CDR3 contains 13 residues. Germline V gene data show CDR1 as SQVTM and CDR2 as ANQGSEA. V was pared by 7 bases and J by 5 bases, with 14 bases between.